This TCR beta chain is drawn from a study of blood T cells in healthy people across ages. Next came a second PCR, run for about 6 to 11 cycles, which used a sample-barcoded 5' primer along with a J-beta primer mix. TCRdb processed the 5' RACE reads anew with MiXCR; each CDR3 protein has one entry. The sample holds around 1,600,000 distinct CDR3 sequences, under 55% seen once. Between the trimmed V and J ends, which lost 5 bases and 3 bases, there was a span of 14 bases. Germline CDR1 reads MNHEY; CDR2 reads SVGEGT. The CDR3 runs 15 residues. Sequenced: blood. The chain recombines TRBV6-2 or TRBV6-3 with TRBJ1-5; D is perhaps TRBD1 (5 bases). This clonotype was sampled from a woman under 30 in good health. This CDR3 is CASSSWGGNNQPQHF. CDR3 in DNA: TGTGCCAGCAGTAGCTGGGGGGGGAACAATCAGCCCCAGCATTTT.